This T cell receptor (beta chain) originates from a study of spatial heterogeneity in lung cancer. The CDR3 loop spans 20 amino acids. Germline values: CDR1 SGHVT, CDR2 SQSDAQ. V gave up 3 bases and J gave up 6 bases, with 30 bases separating them. TCR cDNA molecules each carried a unique molecular identifier. TCRdb reanalysed the 5' RACE reads using MiXCR and keeps one entry per CDR3 protein. The table records 75,000 or so distinct CDR3 sequences, roughly 8% of them present only once. Time point noted: sample taken at primary tumor resection. The donors comprised around 72 untreated early-stage non-small cell lung cancer patients. No cells were sorted before sequencing. The whole RNA sequenced was extracted from tumor, nontumor lung or frozen PBMC.

This TCR came from a male donor with early-stage non-small cell lung cancer. J is TRBJ1-5 and V is TRBV7-4; D is unclear. The material was PBMCs, obtained at surgery. The CDR3 DNA reads TGTGCCAGCAGCTTCGCATCACCTTGGGCCCGGGCCCACGGGGTTCAGCCCCAGCATTTT. It yields the protein CASSFASPWARAHGVQPQHF.